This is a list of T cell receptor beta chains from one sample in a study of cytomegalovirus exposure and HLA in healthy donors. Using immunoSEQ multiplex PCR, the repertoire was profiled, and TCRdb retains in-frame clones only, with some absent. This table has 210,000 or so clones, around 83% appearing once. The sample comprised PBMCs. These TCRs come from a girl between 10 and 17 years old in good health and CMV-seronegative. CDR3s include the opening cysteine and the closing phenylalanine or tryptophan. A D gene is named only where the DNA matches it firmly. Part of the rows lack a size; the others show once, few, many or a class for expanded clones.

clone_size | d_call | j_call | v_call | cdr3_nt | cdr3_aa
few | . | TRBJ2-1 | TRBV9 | TGTGCCAGCAGCGTAGATCCTAAGAGGAATGAGCAGTTCTTC | CASSVDPKRNEQFF
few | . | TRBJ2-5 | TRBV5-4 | TGTGCCAGCAGCTTGGACAGTCAAGAGACCCAGTACTTC | CASSLDSQETQYF
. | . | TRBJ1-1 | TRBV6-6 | TGTGCCAGCACCCGCGGGGGGAACACTGAAGCTTTCTTT | CASTRGGNTEAFF
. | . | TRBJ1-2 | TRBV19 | TGTGCCAGTAAGGAGGTTGGAGGACAGACTTATGGCTACACCTTC | CASKEVGGQTYGYTF
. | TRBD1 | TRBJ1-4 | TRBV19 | TGTGCCAGTAGTCCCCGACAGGGGGATGAAAAACTGTTTTTT | CASSPRQGDEKLFF
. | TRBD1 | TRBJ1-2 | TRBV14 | TGTGCCAGCAGCCAAGATGGAACGGGACAGTTGGTGAACTACACCTTC | CASSQDGTGQLVNYTF
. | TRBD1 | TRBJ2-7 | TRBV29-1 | TGCAGCGTTACGAGGGGGCAGGGCCCTTACGAGCAGTACTTC | CSVTRGQGPYEQYF
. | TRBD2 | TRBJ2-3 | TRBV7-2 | TGTGCCACCGAGCAAGGGCGGGGGTTATATACGCAGTATTTT | CATEQGRGLYTQYF
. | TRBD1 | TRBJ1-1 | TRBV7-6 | TGTGCCAGCAGCTTAACGGACAGGGTGAACACTGAAGCTTTCTTT | CASSLTDRVNTEAFF
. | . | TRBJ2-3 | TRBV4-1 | TGCGCCAGCAGCCCTTACCGAGCGACAGATACGCAGTATTTT | CASSPYRATDTQYF
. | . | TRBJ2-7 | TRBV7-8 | TGTGCCAGCAGCTTAGAACCAGCTCCGCGGGACGAGCAGTACTTC | CASSLEPAPRDEQYF
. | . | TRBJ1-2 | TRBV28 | TGTGCCAGCAGTTTAACGACTGTTTACTATGGCTACACCTTC | CASSLTTVYYGYTF
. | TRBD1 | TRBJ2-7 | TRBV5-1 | TGCGCCAGCAGCGTAGGGACAGGGCGGTTCTACGAGCAGTACTTC | CASSVGTGRFYEQYF
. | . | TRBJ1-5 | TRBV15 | TGTGCCACCGGCGGCAGTAGCAATCAGCCCCAGCATTTT | CATGGSSNQPQHF
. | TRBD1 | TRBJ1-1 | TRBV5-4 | TGTGCCAGCAGACCCGGGACAGGGATCACTGAAGCTTTCTTT | CASRPGTGITEAFF
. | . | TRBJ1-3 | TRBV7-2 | TGTGCCAGCAGCTTTGAGGTGGGCACCATATATTTT | CASSFEVGTIYF
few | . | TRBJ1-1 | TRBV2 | TGTGCCAGGAGATCCACCCCAAGGAACACTGAAGCTTTCTTT | CARRSTPRNTEAFF
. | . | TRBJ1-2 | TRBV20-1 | TGTTCAACTACAGGGAACTATGGCTACACCTTC | CSTTGNYGYTF
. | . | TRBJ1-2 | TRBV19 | TGTGCCAGTCGACTCGTAAGAGAGGATGGCTACACCTTC | CASRLVREDGYTF
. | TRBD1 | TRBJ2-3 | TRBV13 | TGTGCCAGCAGCTTTACCCTGACGACAGGGATCAGGGGGCCAGATACGCAGTATTTT | CASSFTLTTGIRGPDTQYF
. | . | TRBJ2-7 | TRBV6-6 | TGTGCCAGCCGGTTACCCGGACAGACCTACGAGCAGTACTTC | CASRLPGQTYEQYF
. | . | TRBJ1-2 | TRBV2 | TGTGCCAGCAGTGAAGGGCAGGGCGGTCGGGGCTACACCTTC | CASSEGQGGRGYTF
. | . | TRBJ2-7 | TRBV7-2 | TGTGCCAGCAGCTCCCTCGAGGGCTACGAGCAGTACTTC | CASSSLEGYEQYF
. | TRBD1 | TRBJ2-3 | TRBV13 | TGTGCCAGCAGCTTCGACAGGGGGCAGGAAGATACGCAGTATTTT | CASSFDRGQEDTQYF
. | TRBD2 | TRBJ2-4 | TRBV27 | TGTGCCAGCAGATCTTTCGGGGAGCGGGAGAAAGGAAACATTCAGTACTTC | CASRSFGEREKGNIQYF
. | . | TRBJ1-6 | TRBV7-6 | TGTGCCAGCAGCTTAGGGGGCGGTGAGTCACCCCTCCACTTT | CASSLGGGESPLHF
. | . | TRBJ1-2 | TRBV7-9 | TGTGCCAGCAACTCCCCAGAGCGGGCCGAGGACTATGGCTACACCTTC | CASNSPERAEDYGYTF
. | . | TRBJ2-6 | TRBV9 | TGTGCCAGCAGCGCAACTTCAGGGGCCAACGTCCTGACTTTC | CASSATSGANVLTF
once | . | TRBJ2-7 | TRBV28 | TGTGCCAGCTCTCAGGGGATCTACGAGCAGTACTTC | CASSQGIYEQYF
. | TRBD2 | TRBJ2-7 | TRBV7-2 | TGTGCCAGCAGCTCCTCCCTGGCGGGAGGCCCACCCTACGAGCAGTACTTC | CASSSSLAGGPPYEQYF
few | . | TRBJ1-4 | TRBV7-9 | TGTGCCAGCAGCCCCCTAATTACCCTTAATGAAAAACTGTTTTTT | CASSPLITLNEKLFF
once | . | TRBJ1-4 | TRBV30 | TGTGCCTGGAGTAACGACAGAGCTAATGAAAAACTGTTTTTT | CAWSNDRANEKLFF
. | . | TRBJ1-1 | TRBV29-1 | TGCAGCGTCTCATACCGACAGGACCTTGAAGCTTTCTTT | CSVSYRQDLEAFF
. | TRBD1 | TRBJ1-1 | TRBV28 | TGTGCCAGCAGTTCCGCCGGGACAGGGTCCACTGAAGCTTTCTTT | CASSSAGTGSTEAFF
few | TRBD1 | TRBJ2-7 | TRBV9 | TGTGCCAGCAGCGTAGACGGGACAGGGTCTACCTACGAGCAGTACTTC | CASSVDGTGSTYEQYF
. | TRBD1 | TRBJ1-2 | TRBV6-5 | TGTGCCAGTCGGTTGACCCTGGGACAGGGCTACACCTTC | CASRLTLGQGYTF
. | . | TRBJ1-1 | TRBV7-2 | TGTGCCAGCAGCTTAGAACAGTACACTGAAGCTTTCTTT | CASSLEQYTEAFF
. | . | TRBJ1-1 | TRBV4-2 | TGTGCCAGCAGCCAAGTTAGGGGAGGTCAGCCTAAGAACACTGAAGCTTTCTTT | CASSQVRGGQPKNTEAFF
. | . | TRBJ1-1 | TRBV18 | TGTGCCAGCTCACTACAGGGTTCGTATCAGAACACTGAAGCTTTCTTT | CASSLQGSYQNTEAFF
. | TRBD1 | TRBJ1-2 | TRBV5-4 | TGTGCCAGCAGGCCGACCGTGGGACAGGGGGAATATGGCTACACCTTC | CASRPTVGQGEYGYTF
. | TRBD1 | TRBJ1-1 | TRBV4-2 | TGTGCCAGCAGCCAAGGACAGGGGAGATTCGTGGTGAACACTGAAGCTTTCTTT | CASSQGQGRFVVNTEAFF
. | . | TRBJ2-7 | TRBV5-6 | TGTGCCAGCAGCCCTCCATCGGGACTCCAAGGCTACGAGCAGTACTTC | CASSPPSGLQGYEQYF
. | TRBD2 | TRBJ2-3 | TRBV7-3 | TGTGCCAGCAGCTTAACCCCAGCGGGAGGCACAGATACGCAGTATTTT | CASSLTPAGGTDTQYF
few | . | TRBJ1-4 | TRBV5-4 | TGTGCCAGCAGCTCAGGGCCAACTAATGAAAAACTGTTTTTT | CASSSGPTNEKLFF
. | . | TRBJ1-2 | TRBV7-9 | TGTGCCAGCAGCTTGGGTGGAGGGGCGGGCTATGGCTACACCTTC | CASSLGGGAGYGYTF
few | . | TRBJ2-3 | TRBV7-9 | TGTGCCAGCATTTCACTAGATCAACTTGGCACAGATACGCAGTATTTT | CASISLDQLGTDTQYF
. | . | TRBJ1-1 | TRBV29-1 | TGCAGCGTTCATACGGGGTATAAGAACACTGAAGCTTTCTTT | CSVHTGYKNTEAFF
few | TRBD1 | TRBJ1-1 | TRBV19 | TGTGCCAGTAAGACAGGGAGAATGAACACTGAAGCTTTCTTT | CASKTGRMNTEAFF
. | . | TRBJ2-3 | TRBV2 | TGTGCCAGCAGTTACGACAGGCGTACAGATACGCAGTATTTT | CASSYDRRTDTQYF
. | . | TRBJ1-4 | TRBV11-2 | TGTGCCAGCAGCTTAGGGTACGGGGTGATTGGTGAAAAACTGTTTTTT | CASSLGYGVIGEKLFF
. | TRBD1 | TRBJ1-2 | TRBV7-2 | TGTGCCAGCAGCCCACGGACAGGATACGATGGCTACACCTTC | CASSPRTGYDGYTF
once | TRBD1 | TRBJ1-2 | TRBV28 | TGTGCCAGCAGCCTGACAGGGGTATTGTACGGCTACACCTTC | CASSLTGVLYGYTF
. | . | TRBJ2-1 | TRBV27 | TGTGCCAGCACCGCCTGGGCGGGCTCCTACAATGAGCAGTTCTTC | CASTAWAGSYNEQFF
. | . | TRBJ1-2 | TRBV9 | TGTGCCAGCAGCGGGACAGCCTATGGCTACACCTTC | CASSGTAYGYTF